This T cell receptor (beta chain) derives from a study of OX40 agonist ivuxolimab in advanced cancers. Describing the broader study: Ivuxolimab was a fully human IgG2 agonistic monoclonal antibody targeting the costimulatory receptor OX40 (CD134). Intravenous ivuxolimab was administered to patients every 2 weeks at six dose levels: 0.01, 0.1, 0.3, 1.5, 3 and 10 mg/kg. Among the roughly 50 dose-escalation patients, some 20 had hepatocellular carcinoma, 15 or so melanoma, 9 renal cell carcinoma and 9 head and neck cancer. A male proportion of around 83% and a mean age of 60 years, ranging from roughly 23 to 85, were recorded for the dose-escalation cohort. Prior anti-PD-1, anti-PD-L1 or anti-CTLA-4 therapy was permitted, and checkpoint inhibitors had been received by less than 45% of dose-escalation patients. Partial responses occurred in three dose-escalation patients: two with cutaneous melanoma and one with hepatocellular carcinoma. The purpose of peripheral TCRbeta sequencing was to test whether ivuxolimab changed TCR sequence diversity and led to clonal T-cell expansion. The paper reports the monotherapy dose-escalation portion (N = 52 patients) of the phase I ivuxolimab trial. Results the study describes overall, beyond this receptor: Clonal expansion of both CD4+ and CD8+ blood T cells was observed from baseline to week 6 at doses 0.1 to 3.0 mg/kg. On average, CD8+ T cells showed more expanded clones than CD4+ T cells after ivuxolimab. In partial responders in the 0.1-3.0 mg/kg groups, normalized peripheral clonal expansion was found to be among the lowest, especially among CD8+ T cells. Low levels of normalized T-cell clonal expansion were also seen in some patients who did not respond. Which antigens the clonally expanded peripheral T cells were specific for was not determined.

Patients with a history of autoimmune disease or receiving systemic immunosuppression were excluded from the trial. Peripheral blood for TCR sequencing was collected from all dose cohorts at baseline, on cycle 4 day 1, and on cycle 7 day 1. The samples were taken from a phase I, first-in-human, multicenter, open-label dose-escalation trial of ivuxolimab. Adults with locally advanced or metastatic melanoma, renal cell carcinoma, hepatocellular carcinoma or head and neck squamous cell carcinoma were enrolled in the trial. Before TCR sequencing, CD4+ T cells and CD8+ T cells from peripheral blood were sorted into separate populations. Genomic DNA was extracted from sorted cells for sequencing of the TCRbeta CDR3 region. The immunoSEQ Assay was used for sequencing of TCRbeta CDR3 regions. In TCRdb, the immuneACCESS table is reduced to in-frame sequences with V and J assigned. These tables do not hold every clone; where another copy was compared, an unresolved V gene accounts for under half, and the others remain unexplained. This sample comprises about 26,000 clones, approximately 79% of them detected only once. Clones ranked in the top ten supply roughly 26% of the sample.

For CDR1 and CDR2, the germline V gene lists SGDLS and YYNGEE. The germline ends are 10 bases apart after V is trimmed by 0 bases and J by 2 bases. From the cysteine up to the phenylalanine, the CDR3 has a length of 15 residues. Only CDR3 DNA is held: 45 bases, read in frame from base 1. As regards this clone: It has no known antigen specificity. Nothing much larger sits one base from this clone, and base qualities are not available.

The sequences come from CD4+ or CD8+ T cells sorted from blood, collected in a trial of the OX40 agonist ivuxolimab. The sequence is built from TRBV9 and TRBJ2-3; the D gene is not confidently resolved. This receptor was identified in an adult with an advanced solid tumor such as melanoma, head and neck, liver or kidney cancer. The CDR3 amino acid sequence is: CASSVGGSPTDTQYF. The bases are TGTGCCAGCAGCGTAGGAGGATCCCCCACAGATACGCAGTATTTT.